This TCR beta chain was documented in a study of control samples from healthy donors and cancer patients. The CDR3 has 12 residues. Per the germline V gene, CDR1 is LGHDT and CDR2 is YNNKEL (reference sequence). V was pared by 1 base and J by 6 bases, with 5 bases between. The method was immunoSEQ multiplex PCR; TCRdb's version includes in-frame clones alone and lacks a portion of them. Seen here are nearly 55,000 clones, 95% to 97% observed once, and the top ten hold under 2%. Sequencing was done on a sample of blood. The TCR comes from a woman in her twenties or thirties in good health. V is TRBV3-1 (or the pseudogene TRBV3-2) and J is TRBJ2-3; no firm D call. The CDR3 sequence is CASSQVVDTQYF. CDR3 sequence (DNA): TGTGCCAGCAGCCAAGTGGTGGATACGCAGTATTTT.